The 25 T cell receptor beta chains in this list originate from one sample, sequenced in a study of cytomegalovirus exposure and HLA in healthy donors. In the PCR, 60 Vbeta and 13 Jbeta primers were used. Profiling relied on immunoSEQ multiplex PCR, and the TCRdb table lists in-frame clones only, not all of them. Its table lists tens of thousands of clones. Input material: PBMCs. The origin of the receptors is a female donor in good health and CMV-seropositive.

The CDR3 DNA sequence: TGTGCCAGCAGTTGGACTAGCGCACAAGAGACCCAGTACTTC. This translates into CASSWTSAQETQYF. This chain joins TRBV28 and TRBJ2-5; the match to TRBD2 covers 9 bases. V gave up 4 bases and J gave up 2 bases; unmatched junction bases: 2. CDR3 length equals 14 residues. Germline V lookup: CDR1 MDHEN, CDR2 SYDVKM.

This chain joins TRBV7-2 and TRBJ1-2, with a tentative D call TRBD1 (6 bases). The CDR3 runs 13 residues. Trimming left V 5 bases short and J 3 bases short, with 10 bases between. Germline V gene data show CDR1 as SGHTA and CDR2 as FQGNSA. The CDR3 DNA follows: TGTGCCAGCAGCAGTGGGACACACTATGGCTACACCTTC. It translates to CASSSGTHYGYTF.

This chain uses TRBV18 with TRBJ2-3; 13 positions match TRBD2. CDR3 length equals 15 residues. Germline V CDR1 and CDR2: KGHSH, LQKENI. With V trimmed by 6 bases and J by 1 base, 1 base remained unmatched. The CDR3 bases are TGTGCCAGCTCCGGACTAGCGGGGGGCACAGATACGCAGTATTTT. It codes for CASSGLAGGTDTQYF.

The chain recombines TRBV9 with TRBJ2-1, with D possibly TRBD1 on 5 matching bases. Germline loops: CDR1 SGDLS, CDR2 YYNGEE. CDR3 length: 14 residues. Trimming took 4 bases from V and 10 from J, leaving 18 bases between them. This CDR3 reads CASSHRPTLGEQFF. The DNA for the CDR3 is TGTGCCAGCAGCCACAGGCCCACGCTGGGGGAGCAGTTCTTC.

J is TRBJ2-1 and V is TRBV4-1; TRBD2 matches 15 bases. V lost 4 bases to trimming and J lost 9 bases; unmatched junction nucleotides: 10. Germline V gene sequence: CDR1 MGHRA, CDR2 YSYEKL. The CDR3 covers 17 residues. This chain's CDR3 is CASSLLRTSGRGGEQFF. As DNA, the CDR3 is TGCGCCAGCAGCCTCCTACGGACTAGCGGGAGGGGAGGTGAGCAGTTCTTC.

The V and J genes are TRBV5-1 and TRBJ1-6; 9 bases match TRBD1. This CDR3 contains 16 residues. V lost 5 bases, J lost 2 bases, and 5 bases stayed unmatched. The germline CDR1 and CDR2 sequences are SGHRS and YFSETQ. The CDR3 bases are TGCGCCAGCAGTCTCGGACAGGGGCCCTATAATTCACCCCTCCACTTT. Translation gives CASSLGQGPYNSPLHF.

V usage is TRBV5-1 and J usage is TRBJ2-7; D is ambiguous. V lost 0 bases and J lost 2, with 12 bases in between. Germline CDR1 reads SGHRS; CDR2 reads YFSETQ. CDR3 length equals 15 residues. The CDR3: CASSLESGPAYEQYF. The CDR3 nucleotides read TGCGCCAGCAGCTTGGAGTCAGGCCCAGCCTACGAGCAGTACTTC. The full variable domain, in which reference TRBV5-1 and TRBJ2-7 provide the parts outside the CDR3, is KAGVTQTPRYLIKTRGQQVTLSCSPISGHRSVSWYQQTPGQGLQFLFEYFSETQRNKGNFPGRFSGRQFSNSRSEMNVSTLELGDSALYLCASSLESGPAYEQYFGPGTRLTVT.

The genes are TRBV5-1 and TRBJ2-7; D might be TRBD2 (6 bases). V lost 7 bases and J 7 bases, leaving 18 bases between the germline ends. The CDR3 loop spans 13 amino acids. Germline V gene sequence: CDR1 SGHRS, CDR2 YFSETQ. CDR3 sequence reads: CASSRVPAGEQYF. The CDR3 coding sequence is TGCGCCAGCTCGAGGGTCCCCGCGGGGGAGCAGTACTTC.

The rearrangement joins TRBV27 to TRBJ2-7; a weak D match, TRBD2 (6 bases). Germline V CDR1 and CDR2: MNHEY, SMNVEV (reference sequence). This CDR3 comprises 13 residues. With 1 base removed from V and 4 bases from J, the gap between germline ends came to 8 bases. The CDR3 region is CASSLLRGYEQYF. The DNA for the CDR3 is TGTGCCAGCAGTTTATTGCGGGGTTACGAGCAGTACTTC.

CDR3 in amino acids: CASSRTGDRGGLNAYEQYF. CDR3 bases: TGTGCCAGTAGTAGAACCGGGGACAGGGGCGGGTTGAACGCCTACGAGCAGTACTTC. J is TRBJ2-7 and V is TRBV19; 10 nucleotides agree with TRBD1. In germline, CDR1 is LNHDA, CDR2 SQIVND (reference sequence). Trimming took 4 bases from V and 2 from J; bases not matched to a gene: 17. The CDR3 totals 19 residues.

The CDR3 DNA reads as TGTGCCAGCAGCGGGGGGGTCAATGAGCAGTTCTTC. This translates into CASSGGVNEQFF. J is TRBJ2-1 and V is TRBV28; 8 bases agree with TRBD2. The CDR3 has 12 residues. The germline gives CDR1 MDHEN, CDR2 SYDVKM. V lost 6 bases and J lost 6; bases outside the gene matches: 1.

The J gene is TRBJ1-5, the V gene TRBV19; TRBD1 aligns across 8 bases. The length of the CDR3 is 13 residues. J lost 6 bases, V lost 5 bases, and 3 bases had no gene match. Germline V lookup: CDR1 LNHDA, CDR2 SQIVND (reference sequence). For the CDR3, the DNA is TGTGCCAGTAGTGGACAGGGAGGTCAGCCCCAGCATTTT. It specifies CASSGQGGQPQHF. Full variable domain (rest looked up from reference TRBV19 and TRBJ1-5): DGGITQSPKYLFRKEGQNVTLSCEQNLNHDAMYWYRQDPGQGLRLIYYSQIVNDFQKGDIAEGYSVSREKKESFPLTVTSAQKNPTAFYLCASSGQGGQPQHFGDGTRLSIL.

This rearrangement joins TRBV9 to TRBJ1-1, with no clear D. CDR3 length equals 13 residues. V was pared by 3 bases and J by 4 bases, with 10 bases between. Germline CDR1 reads SGDLS; CDR2 reads YYNGEE. For the CDR3, the DNA is TGTGCCAGCAGCGCCACCGCGGGCACTGAAGCTTTCTTT. It is translated as CASSATAGTEAFF.

This sequence joins TRBV5-1 and TRBJ1-2, with 9 bases matching TRBD1. Per germline, CDR1 SGHRS and CDR2 YFSETQ. V gave up 2 bases and J gave up 4 bases; unmatched junction bases: 6. This CDR3 has 15 amino acids. The CDR3 here is CASSFLQGAAYGYTF. CDR3 sequence (DNA): TGCGCCAGCAGCTTCCTACAGGGGGCGGCCTATGGCTACACCTTC.

The genes are TRBV6-6 and TRBJ2-5, with TRBD2 matching over 11 bases. J gave up 5 bases and V 0 bases, and 2 bases lay outside the gene matches. Germline CDR1 is MNHNY and CDR2 is SVGAGI (reference sequence). The CDR3 sequence is 15 residues long. CDR3 amino acids: CASSYSASGGETQYF. The DNA for the CDR3 is TGTGCCAGCAGTTACTCGGCTAGCGGGGGGGAGACCCAGTACTTC.

The chain links TRBV14 to TRBJ1-2; D not certain. Germline CDR1 is SGHDN and CDR2 is FVKESK. V lost 2 bases and J 3 bases, leaving 13 bases between the germline ends. The CDR3 loop spans 15 amino acids. The CDR3 DNA reads TGTGCCAGCAGCCAAAAAAGATCGAGCCACTATGGCTACACCTTC. This encodes CASSQKRSSHYGYTF.

The chain couples TRBV5-4 to TRBJ2-5, with D perhaps TRBD2 (6 bases). This CDR3 spans 14 amino acids. The germline V gene encodes CDR1 SGHNT and CDR2 YYREEE (reference sequence). Deletions cut 1 base from V and 5 bases from J, with 12 bases between. CDR3 region: CASSLKLASETQYF. CDR3 nucleotides: TGTGCCAGCAGCTTGAAGCTAGCGTCCGAGACCCAGTACTTC.

The J gene is TRBJ2-7, the V gene TRBV5-6; TRBD2 matches at 10 bases. CDR3 length equals 16 residues. Looked up from germline, CDR1 is SGHDT and CDR2 is YYEEEE. Unmatched junction bases numbered 9, after V lost 0 bases and J lost 6 bases. Written as DNA, the CDR3 is TGTGCCAGCAGCTTGGGGACCGGGACTAGCGCCTTCGAGCAGTACTTC. Translating it yields CASSLGTGTSAFEQYF.

V gene TRBV2 combines with J gene TRBJ2-2; D perhaps matches TRBD2 (6 bases). The CDR3 covers 13 residues. The ends were cut back, 6 bases at V and 5 bases at J, with 10 bases in the middle. CDR1 and CDR2 from the germline V gene are SNHLY and FYNNEI. The CDR3 spells CASRILATGELFF. The CDR3 coding sequence is TGTGCCAGCAGGATACTAGCAACCGGGGAGCTGTTTTTT.

Written as DNA, the CDR3 is TGTGCCAGCTCACCCCGACAGGAGGTAAACTACGAGCAGTACTTC. This codes for CASSPRQEVNYEQYF. The genes are TRBV18 and TRBJ2-7; D might be TRBD1 (6 bases). Germline CDR1 KGHSH, CDR2 LQKENI. Between the trimmed V and J ends, which lost 3 bases and 3 bases, there was a span of 15 bases. The CDR3 loop spans 15 amino acids.

The chain recombines TRBV14 with TRBJ2-3, with 11 positions matching TRBD2. Trimming removed 1 base from V and 3 bases from J; junction bases left unmatched: 6. Germline-derived CDR1 and CDR2 are SGHDN and FVKESK. The CDR3 consists of 17 residues. The CDR3 protein is CASSQVVSGRVTDTQYF. The CDR3 bases are TGTGCCAGCAGCCAAGTTGTTAGCGGGAGGGTAACAGATACGCAGTATTTT.

The V and J genes are TRBV4-3 and TRBJ2-1; a weak D match, TRBD2 (5 bases). CDR1 and CDR2 from the germline V gene are LGHNA and YSLEER. Trimming removed 1 base at V and 0 bases at J, with 7 bases between. The CDR3 covers 15 residues. CDR3 region: CASSQGGFSYNEQFF. The CDR3 DNA sequence: TGCGCCAGCAGCCAAGGCGGGTTCTCCTACAATGAGCAGTTCTTC.

The genes are TRBV4-2 and TRBJ2-2, with TRBD1 as a possible D gene (6 bases). The germline V gene encodes CDR1 LGHNA and CDR2 YNFKEQ. The CDR3 is 14 residues long. Trimming shortened V by 2 bases and J by 6 bases, and 10 bases separated the two germline ends. CDR3 amino acids: CASSQRTDAGELFF. CDR3 sequence (DNA): TGTGCCAGCAGCCAACGGACAGACGCCGGGGAGCTGTTTTTT.

CDR3 nucleotide sequence: TGTGCCAGCAGCTTAGAGAATGGCGGCTCCTACGAGCAGTACTTC. Protein sequence: CASSLENGGSYEQYF. The chain couples TRBV11-1 to TRBJ2-7, with D unresolved. V was trimmed by 1 base and J by 0 bases, leaving 10 bases between them. In germline, CDR1 is SGHAT, CDR2 FQDESV (reference sequence). The CDR3 runs to 15 residues.

The chain carries TRBV29-1 and TRBJ2-7, with D perhaps matching TRBD2 (5 bases). From germline, CDR1 is SQVTM and CDR2 ANQGSEA. This CDR3 spans 14 amino acids. Trimming shortened V by 6 bases and J by 2 bases, and 17 bases separated the two germline ends. CDR3 in amino acids: CSVETGDRTYEQYF. In nucleotides, the CDR3 is TGCAGCGTAGAGACCGGGGATAGAACCTACGAGCAGTACTTC.